The sequence of this T cell receptor beta chain was determined in a study of T cells in Graves' hyperthyroidism and ophthalmopathy. Study-level background: Before treatment of any kind, peripheral blood was taken at initial diagnosis.

RNA transcripts were the template for amplifying TCR beta CDR3 regions. Researchers ran a first-round RT-PCR on the TCR CDR3 using the HTBI primer set. TCRdb re-analysed the multiplex PCR reads in MiXCR, keeping a single row per CDR3 protein. Here the sample spans hundreds of thousands of distinct CDR3 sequences, 30% to 40% being singletons. The receptor was isolated from a woman aged 40 to 55 with Graves' hyperthyroidism. What was sequenced was blood.

CDR3 amino acids: CATSPRETYEQYF. CDR3 DNA sequence: TGTGCCACCAGTCCGCGGGAGACCTACGAGCAGTACTTC. The J gene is TRBJ2-7, the V gene TRBV24-1, with TRBD2 matching over 7 bases. CDR1 and CDR2 from the germline V gene are KGHDR and SFDVKD. Trimming removed 6 bases from V and 2 bases from J; junction bases left unmatched: 3. This CDR3 region has 13 residues.